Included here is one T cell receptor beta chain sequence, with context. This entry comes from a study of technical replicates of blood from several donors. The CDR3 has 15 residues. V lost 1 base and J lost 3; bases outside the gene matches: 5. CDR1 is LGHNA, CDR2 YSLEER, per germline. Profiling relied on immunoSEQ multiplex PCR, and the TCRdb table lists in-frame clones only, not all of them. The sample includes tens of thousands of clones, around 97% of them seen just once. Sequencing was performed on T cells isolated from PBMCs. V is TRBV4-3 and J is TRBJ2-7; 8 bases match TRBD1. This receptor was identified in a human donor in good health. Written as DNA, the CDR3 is TGCGCCAGCAGCCAAGGACAGGGGTTCGGCTACGAGCAGTACTTC. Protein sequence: CASSQGQGFGYEQYF.